This passage covers 26 T cell receptor beta chains from one sample sequenced in a study of T cell clusters in autoimmune cytopenias. Each sample's input was around 270 ng genomic DNA, roughly 40,000 genome equivalents. One tube held mixed TRB-A and TRB-B primer pools for touch-down PCR. No DNA is given; TCRdb re-called the multiplex PCR reads and lists each CDR3 protein once. The data show under 14,000 distinct CDR3 sequences, and the top ten clones hold around 4.4%. The sample also formed part of further work on T cell repertoires in aging, cancer and after chemotherapy.

The source material was peripheral blood. All receptors come from a human donor in good health.

This chain connects TRBV20-1 to TRBJ1-2; TCRdb picks TRBD1, but there is no DNA to check that call. Per the germline V gene, CDR1 is DFQATT and CDR2 is SNEGSKA (reference sequence). CDR3 length equals 11 residues. The CDR3 spells CSARGTYGYTF.

The CDR3: CASKGQGITYEQYF. The chain joins TRBV2 to TRBJ2-7; TCRdb names TRBD1, which stays unverified in the absence of DNA. The germline V gene has CDR1 SNHLY and CDR2 FYNNEI. The length of the CDR3 is 14 residues.

J is TRBJ2-2 and V is TRBV5-1; TCRdb reports TRBD1, a call that lacks DNA to check it against. The CDR3 contains 14 residues. CDR1 is SGHRS and CDR2 is YFSETQ in the germline V gene. CDR3 sequence: CASFPGATTGELFF.

CDR3 in amino acids: CASSPTKDYGYTF. The genes are TRBV7-9 and TRBJ1-2. The CDR3 loop spans 13 amino acids. Germline loops: CDR1 SEHNR, CDR2 FQNEAQ (reference sequence).

Considering frequency, this clonotype is medium-sized. The chain joins TRBV6-6 to TRBJ2-2; TCRdb's D call, TRBD1, is unchecked because there is no DNA. Germline loops: CDR1 MNHNY, CDR2 SVGAGI (reference sequence). This CDR3 spans 16 amino acids. The chain's CDR3 is CASTRGRGTNTGELFF.

This chain links TRBV5-1 with TRBJ2-3. The CDR3 has 14 residues. Per the germline V gene, CDR1 is SGHRS and CDR2 is YFSETQ. The CDR3 reads CASSLAAGTDTQYF.

This clonotype is identified as medium-sized from frequency. The chain employs TRBV19 and TRBJ1-1. Germline V lookup: CDR1 LNHDA, CDR2 SQIVND (reference sequence). The CDR3 is made up of 16 amino acids. CDR3 loop: CASSILGTNLAPGAFF.

The chain joins TRBV28 to TRBJ2-1; TCRdb returns TRBD1, unconfirmable since there is no DNA. The germline V gene has CDR1 MDHEN and CDR2 SYDVKM. The CDR3 runs 15 residues. CDR3 protein: CASSQRQTGFNEQFF.

The chain joins TRBV30 to TRBJ1-1. The CDR3 totals 13 residues. Per germline, CDR1 GTSNPN and CDR2 SVGIG (reference sequence). The CDR3 spells CAWSEWGNTEAFF.

The chain has TRBV18 and TRBJ2-3; TCRdb calls TRBD1, which cannot be checked without DNA. This CDR3 is 17 amino acids long. Germline values: CDR1 KGHSH, CDR2 LQKENI. CDR3 in amino acids: CASSRRATAISTDTQYF.

This sequence joins TRBV6-5 and TRBJ2-5; TCRdb outputs TRBD1, but without DNA this stays unchecked. Germline V lookup: CDR1 MNHEY, CDR2 SVGAGI. The CDR3 loop spans 15 amino acids. This CDR3 reads CASSPYGAGRETQYF.

The chain links TRBV5-1 to TRBJ2-1; as DNA is missing, the TRBD1 call by TCRdb cannot be tested. The CDR3 contains 13 residues. Germline CDR1 reads SGHRS; CDR2 reads YFSETQ. CDR3 loop: CASSSTGHNEQFF.

Its frequency marks this clonotype as medium-sized. This chain uses TRBV6-2 or TRBV6-3 with TRBJ1-1. Germline V CDR1 and CDR2: MNHEY, SVGEGT. CDR3 size: 17 residues. The CDR3 loop is CASSYSAGPSGYTEAFF.

This clonotype is deemed medium-sized (0.01 to 0.1%) by its frequency. The J gene is TRBJ2-1, the V gene TRBV19; TCRdb's D call of TRBD1 is untestable without DNA. Germline CDR1 and CDR2: LNHDA and SQIVND (reference sequence). The CDR3 covers 15 residues. The chain's CDR3 is CASSISGTVFNEQFF.

The chain recombines TRBV12-3 or TRBV12-4 with TRBJ2-2; TCRdb's D gene call, TRBD2, goes unchecked for lack of DNA. This CDR3 is built from 14 residues. The CDR3 protein is CASSQGLNTGELFF.

The CDR3 loop reads CASSDVQGGETQYF. This chain links TRBV11-2 with TRBJ2-5; TCRdb lists TRBD2, though no DNA is available to test this call. CDR3 length: 14 amino acids. Germline lookup yields CDR1 SGHAT and CDR2 FQNNGV.

The chain employs TRBV14 and TRBJ2-3; as DNA is missing, the TRBD1 call by TCRdb cannot be tested. This CDR3 spans 12 amino acids. The V gene's germline CDR1 is SGHDN and CDR2 FVKESK. CDR3 loop: CASSPTGGPQYF. Supplemented by reference TRBV14 and TRBJ2-3, the full variable domain reads EAGVTQFPSHSVIEKGQTVTLRCDPISGHDNLYWYRRVMGKEIKFLLHFVKESKQDESGMPNNRFLAERTGGTYSTLKVQPAELEDSGVYFCASSPTGGPQYFGPGTRLTVL.

V usage is TRBV20-1 and J usage is TRBJ2-2; TCRdb's assignment of TRBD2 cannot be checked, as there is no DNA. Germline-derived CDR1 and CDR2 are DFQATT and SNEGSKA (reference sequence). The CDR3 runs to 14 residues. Here the CDR3 reads CSATGSGGSGELFF.

Measured by frequency, this clonotype is medium-sized. The V and J genes are TRBV18 and TRBJ1-3. Germline V gene sequence: CDR1 KGHSH, CDR2 LQKENI. The CDR3 spans 14 residues. This CDR3 is CASSTDGTGNTIYF.

The rearrangement links TRBV7-2 to TRBJ1-1; TCRdb's D call of TRBD1 is untestable without DNA. The CDR3 contains 13 residues. Germline-derived CDR1 and CDR2 are SGHTA and FQGNSA. CDR3 loop: CASTGTVNTEAFF.

This rearrangement joins TRBV10-3 to TRBJ1-6; TCRdb calls TRBD1, which cannot be checked without DNA. In germline, CDR1 is ENHRY, CDR2 SYGVKD. The CDR3 is 15 amino acids. The CDR3 protein is CAISDQGGVNSPLHF.

The rearrangement uses TRBV20-1 and TRBJ2-2; the TCRdb call, TRBD2, lacks DNA for checking. The germline CDR1 and CDR2 sequences are DFQATT and SNEGSKA (reference sequence). The CDR3 extends over 14 amino acids. The chain's CDR3 is CSATAGKNTGELFF.

The chain links TRBV14 to TRBJ2-1; the D gene TCRdb calls, TRBD1, cannot be checked with no DNA. This CDR3 comprises 15 residues. The germline CDR1 and CDR2 sequences are SGHDN and FVKESK. CDR3: CASQARGASYNEQFF.

CDR3 in amino acids: CASSGLLDTQYF. The chain carries TRBV12-3 or TRBV12-4 and TRBJ2-3. This CDR3 comprises 12 residues.

The gene calls are TRBV19 and TRBJ2-3; as DNA is missing, the TRBD1 call by TCRdb cannot be tested. Germline assignment: CDR1 LNHDA and CDR2 SQIVND (reference sequence). CDR3 length: 11 amino acids. CDR3 in amino acids: CATVQGYTQYF.

This clonotype is labeled medium-sized based on frequency. The chain couples TRBV20-1 to TRBJ2-2; TCRdb's D call, TRBD2, is unchecked because there is no DNA. The CDR3 runs to 14 residues. In germline, CDR1 is DFQATT, CDR2 SNEGSKA (reference sequence). CDR3 loop: CSARGNEGTGELFF.